Sequencing of this TCR beta chain was carried out in a study of cytomegalovirus exposure and HLA in healthy donors. Study information: It was reported in a later analysis that the 95 to 150 validation repertoires used the same platform as the 550 to 850 first-cohort repertoires. Study results and caveats: Some public TCRs appeared in many individuals, while most sequences were rare. The study listed 164 cytomegalovirus-associated TCR beta chains.

The assay was immunoSEQ multiplex PCR, and TCRdb's table has in-frame clones only and misses some. This table holds tens of thousands of clones, roughly 93% found once. The CDR3 sequence is 13 residues long. Trimming took off 2 bases at V and 1 base at J, with 5 bases between the two ends. Germline CDR1 reads MGHRA; CDR2 reads YSYEKL. The donors were part of the 120-subject validation cohort, which stood apart from the approximately 700-subject first cohort. To note about this clone: The antigen is not known.

This TCR was recovered from a woman aged 18-29 years in good health and CMV-seropositive. The chain is built from TRBV4-1 and TRBJ1-1; no clear D gene. What was sequenced was PBMCs. The CDR3 nucleotides read TGCGCCAGCAGCCAAATAGCGAACACTGAAGCTTTCTTT. Translating gives CASSQIANTEAFF.